Following are 2 T cell receptor beta chains from one sample sequenced in a study of OX40 agonist ivuxolimab in advanced cancers. TCRdb keeps only in-frame clones here, not all; method: immunoSEQ multiplex PCR. The sample carries under 85,000 clones, approximately 89% recorded once. This material consisted of CD4+ or CD8+ T cells sorted from blood, taken in a trial of the OX40 agonist ivuxolimab. All receptors come from an adult with an advanced solid tumor such as melanoma, head and neck, liver or kidney cancer.

The genes are TRBV27 and TRBJ1-1; 9 bases are shared with TRBD1. The junction had 6 bases not matched to a gene; V was cut back by 6 bases and J by 1 base. Looked up from germline, CDR1 is MNHEY and CDR2 is SMNVEV (reference sequence). The CDR3 consists of 15 residues. For the CDR3, the DNA is TGTGCCAGCAGAGCACAGGGGGCGGAGAACACTGAAGCTTTCTTT. Translated: CASRAQGAENTEAFF.

The rearrangement joins TRBV7-9 to TRBJ1-6; D is unresolved. V was cut by 7 bases and J by 14 bases, with 27 bases left in between. The CDR3 is made up of 16 amino acids. Germline V CDR1 and CDR2: SEHNR, FQNEAQ (reference sequence). The DNA for the CDR3 is TGTGCCAGCATCAACGCCCCGATAGGGCCTCTGGCCACCCTCCACTTT. As protein: CASINAPIGPLATLHF.